This T cell receptor (beta chain) was identified in a study of cytomegalovirus exposure and HLA in healthy donors. Using immunoSEQ multiplex PCR, the repertoire was profiled, and TCRdb retains in-frame clones only, with some absent. The data show roughly 330,000 clones, about 85% seen once. V shed 4 bases, J shed 7 bases, and the junction held 8 bases outside the gene matches. This CDR3 is 15 amino acids long. CDR1 is SGHRS and CDR2 is YFSETQ in the germline V gene. This clonotype originated in a woman in her twenties or thirties in good health and CMV-seropositive. The gene calls are TRBV5-1 and TRBJ1-6, with 7 nucleotides matching TRBD1. The specimen sequenced was PBMCs. The CDR3 DNA sequence: TGCGCCAGCAGCGGCACACAGGGGAACAATTCACCCCTCCACTTT. Translation gives CASSGTQGNNSPLHF.